This T cell receptor (beta chain) was identified in a study of shared T cell receptors in the human thymus. This clone came up once. CDR3 length: 15 residues. The V end was cut by 7 bases, the J end by 4 bases, with 19 bases between. Per germline, CDR1 MNHEY and CDR2 SVGAGI. Here immunoSEQ multiplex PCR was the method, and the copy in TCRdb shows in-frame clones only, minus some. Of 720,000 or so clones listed, 70% to 90% are singletons. These data also featured in a second study, about human thymus T cells.

The source is a girl younger than two with a congenital heart defect. The V call is TRBV6-5, the J call TRBJ2-5; D possibly corresponds to TRBD1 (6 bases). Sequenced sample: thymocytes. The CDR3 reads CASTKEPGAGETQYF. For the CDR3, the DNA is TGTGCCAGCACCAAGGAGCCAGGGGCTGGAGAGACCCAGTACTTC.